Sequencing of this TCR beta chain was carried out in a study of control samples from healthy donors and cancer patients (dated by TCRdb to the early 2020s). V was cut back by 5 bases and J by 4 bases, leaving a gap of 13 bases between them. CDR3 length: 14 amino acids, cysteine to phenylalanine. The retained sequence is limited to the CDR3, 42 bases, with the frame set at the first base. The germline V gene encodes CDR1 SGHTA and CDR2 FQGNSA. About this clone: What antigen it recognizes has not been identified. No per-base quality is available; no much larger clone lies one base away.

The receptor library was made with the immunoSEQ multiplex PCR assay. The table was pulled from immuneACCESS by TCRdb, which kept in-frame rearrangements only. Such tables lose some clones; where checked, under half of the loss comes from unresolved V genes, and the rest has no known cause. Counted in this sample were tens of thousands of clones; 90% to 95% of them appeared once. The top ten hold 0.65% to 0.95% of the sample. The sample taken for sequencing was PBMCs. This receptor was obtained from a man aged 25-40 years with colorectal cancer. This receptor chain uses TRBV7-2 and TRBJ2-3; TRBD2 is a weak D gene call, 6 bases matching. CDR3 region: CASSRGILADTQYF. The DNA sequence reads TGTGCCAGCAGCCGCGGGATCCTCGCAGATACGCAGTATTTT.